This T cell receptor beta chain stems from a study of T cells expressing NK-cell markers. Study-wide background: Researchers got TCR beta repertoires out of sorted CD3+CD56+NKG2C+, CD3+CD56+NKG2C- and CD3+CD56-NKG2C+ T cells. The study sequenced eight donors, seven HCMV-seropositive and one seronegative.

This CDR3 has 16 amino acids. The germline V gene has CDR1 SGHRS and CDR2 YFSETQ. Study-wide results and caveats: Among CD8+ T cells from 5 to 7 donors, dominant NKG2C+ clonotypes accounted for about 1.0-7.0%.

TCRdb reprocessed the 5' RACE reads; each CDR3 protein has one entry and no DNA is given. Recorded here are 150,000 to 200,000 distinct CDR3 sequences; the top ten clones represent around 20%. With regard to this clonotype: Its specificity is unknown.

The J gene is TRBJ2-7, the V gene TRBV5-1; there is no DNA to check the TCRdb D call of TRBD2. The TCR sequence derives from a man aged 18-69 years in good health. Material: blood T cells: a sorted CD56 or NKG2C T cell subset, CD4+ or CD8+ T cells, or bulk PBMC T cells (not recorded which). The CDR3 region is CASSLEASGANYEQYF.